Below are 8 T cell receptor beta chains sequenced from a single sample in a study of tumor-infiltrating lymphocytes in primary liver carcinoma. RNA and DNA were co-extracted from 20-30 mg of unsorted bulk tissue. Researchers generated TCR beta cDNA from about 500 ng of total RNA, relying on a constant-region primer. Three nested multiplex PCR rounds, a slightly modified ARM-PCR method, built the TCR beta libraries. Two initial PCR rounds of approximately 10 cycles each paired TRBV1-TRBV30 forward primers with a C-beta reverse primer. Each CDR3 protein is one row after TCRdb ran MiXCR on the multiplex PCR reads. The table lists under 45,000 distinct CDR3 sequences, just under 75% of them singletons. What was sequenced was liver tumor tissue from sampling region 4. Sample subset: tumor region T4, right-lateral pole. Receptor source: a man aged 40-49 years with primary liver carcinoma and hepatitis B virus infection.

This clonotype is medium-sized in the sample. J is TRBJ2-3 and V is TRBV6-2 or TRBV6-3; 7 bases line up with TRBD2. Germline V gene lookup returns CDR1 MNHEY and CDR2 SVGEGT. The V and J ends lost 4 bases and 7 bases, in that order; junction bases with no gene match: 5. The CDR3 consists of 13 residues. The CDR3 bases are TGTGCCAGCAGTTCGGCACTAGCGAATACGCAGTATTTT. This sequence encodes CASSSALANTQYF.

This clonotype was picked up one time. This may be a read error, as it is one base from a much larger clone. The rearrangement links TRBV5-1 to TRBJ2-7; no firm D call. This CDR3 contains 14 residues. Looked up from germline, CDR1 is SGHRS and CDR2 is YFSETQ. CDR3 sequence reads: CASSLAHPSYKQYF. The DNA of the CDR3 is TGCGCCAGCAGCTTGGCGCATCCATCCTACAAGCAGTACTTC.

By share, this clonotype counts as medium-sized. The V and J genes are TRBV5-4 and TRBJ2-7, with 11 bases identical to TRBD2. The CDR3 extends over 16 amino acids. The germline V gene encodes CDR1 SGHNT and CDR2 YYREEE (reference sequence). With V trimmed by 0 bases and J by 4 bases, 6 bases remained unmatched. The CDR3 coding sequence is TGTGCCAGCAGCTTGGACTTAGCGGGAGGGCCTTACGAGCAGTACTTC. Amino acid sequence: CASSLDLAGGPYEQYF.

This clonotype was observed a single time. Relative to the germline gene, one junction end is altered; a read error may explain this. The CDR3 bases are TGTGGCAGCAGCAGAAGTACGACCACCGGGGAGCTGTTTTTT. Residues: CGSSRSTTTGELFF. This sequence joins TRBV7-2 and TRBJ2-2; the D is unclear. CDR1 SGHTA and CDR2 FQGNSA come from the germline V gene. This CDR3 has 14 residues.

This clonotype was counted only a few times. At one of its ends the junction is not consistent with the germline gene, which may arise from a read error. The chain recombines TRBV7-2 with TRBJ2-7, with 8 bases lining up with TRBD2. This CDR3 has 15 residues. In germline, CDR1 is SGHTA, CDR2 FQGNSA. In nucleotides, the CDR3 is TGTGCCAGAAGCCCCCGCGGCGGGAGGTTCAATGAGCAGTATTTC. Translated, it gives CARSPRGGRFNEQYF.

This clonotype was seen a single time. At one end the junction does not follow the germline gene, possibly because of a read error. This chain links TRBV7-9 with TRBJ1-1; TRBD1 matches at 11 bases. The CDR3 runs 16 residues. The V gene's germline CDR1 is SEHNR and CDR2 FQNEAQ (reference sequence). The DNA of the CDR3 is TGTGACAGCAGCCCCCGGGGGACAGGGGGAATCGCTGAAGCTTTCTTT. This sequence encodes CDSSPRGTGGIAEAFF.

This clonotype was counted a single time. V gene TRBV5-4 combines with J gene TRBJ2-3, with D perhaps matching TRBD2 (5 bases). CDR3 length equals 16 residues. CDR1 and CDR2 (germline): SGHNT, YYREEE (reference sequence). V was shortened by 1 base and J by 4 bases, with 16 bases between the two germline ends. The CDR3 sequence: CASSLLARGPADTQYF. CDR3 sequence (DNA): TGTGCCAGCAGCTTGCTCGCAAGAGGGCCCGCAGATACGCAGTATTTT. The full variable domain, rest sourced from reference TRBV5-4 and TRBJ2-3, is ETGVTQSPTHLIKTRGQQVTLRCSSQSGHNTVSWYQQALGQGPQFIFQYYREEENGRGNFPPRFSGLQFPNYSSELNVNALELDDSALYLCASSLLARGPADTQYFGPGTRLTVL.

This clonotype has just one count. This chain links TRBV6-6 with TRBJ1-5, with D unresolved. Germline assignment: CDR1 MNHNY and CDR2 SVGAGI (reference sequence). The V end lost 2 bases, the J end lost 5 bases, and 4 bases lay between the germline ends. CDR3 length: 12 amino acids. The CDR3 sequence is CASSYEDQPQHF. As DNA, the CDR3 is TGTGCCAGCAGTTACGAGGATCAGCCCCAGCATTTT.